These T cell receptor beta chains were read from a single sample in a study of technical replicates of blood from a handful of donors. Clones were sequenced by immunoSEQ multiplex PCR, and TCRdb holds only the in-frame ones, with some missing. This sample has tens of thousands of clones, with 90% to 96% found just once. Sequenced input: T cells isolated from PBMCs. The receptor set was obtained from a human donor in good health. CDR3s include the opening cysteine and the closing phenylalanine or tryptophan. The D gene is left open where the match is weak. The size of a clone is reported for some rows only, either as once, few or many, or as a class for expanded clones.

clone size	D gene	V gene	J gene	CDR3 DNA	CDR3 protein
NA	NA	TRBV7-2	TRBJ1-5	TGTGCCAGCAGCCCAGTGGGAGAGCTCAATCAGCCCCAGCATTTT	CASSPVGELNQPQHF
NA	TRBD2	TRBV4-1	TRBJ2-1	TGCGCCAGCAGCCTAGAGACTAGCGGGAGAAACTACAATGAGCAGTTCTTC	CASSLETSGRNYNEQFF
NA	NA	TRBV19	TRBJ2-7	TGTGCCAGTAGTATAGTTGGCAACTACGAGCAGTACTTC	CASSIVGNYEQYF
NA	TRBD2	TRBV5-4	TRBJ2-2	TGTGCCAGCAGCTTGTTTACTAGCGGGACCGGGGAGCTGTTTTTT	CASSLFTSGTGELFF
NA	NA	TRBV6-6	TRBJ1-1	TGTGCCAGCAGTTACTTGAAGACAGTGAACACTGAAGCTTTCTTT	CASSYLKTVNTEAFF
NA	NA	TRBV19	TRBJ1-2	TGTGCCAGTGCTTTATCTAGCGTCTATGGCTACACCTTC	CASALSSVYGYTF
NA	TRBD2	TRBV9	TRBJ2-7	TGTGCCAGCAGCGTAGGACTAGCGGGAGCCTACGAGCAGTACTTC	CASSVGLAGAYEQYF
NA	NA	TRBV4-1	TRBJ2-1	TGCGCCAGCAGCCATATAACAAGCAATGAGCAGTTCTTC	CASSHITSNEQFF
once	NA	TRBV27	TRBJ2-1	TGTGCCAGCAGTTGGAGCCATCCTCTCAATGAGCAGTTCTTC	CASSWSHPLNEQFF
once	NA	TRBV25-1	TRBJ1-5	TGTGCCAGCAGTGTGGGCGGGACTGCTCATCAGCCCCAGCATTTT	CASSVGGTAHQPQHF
NA	NA	TRBV19	TRBJ1-4	TGTGCCAGCAGACACACAGAGATTGAAAAACTGTTTTTT	CASRHTEIEKLFF
NA	TRBD2	TRBV5-1	TRBJ2-1	TGCGCCAGCAGCTTGGCCACTAGCGGCGAGCAGTTCTTC	CASSLATSGEQFF
NA	TRBD2	TRBV19	TRBJ2-1	TGTGCCAGTAGACCGGGACTAGCGGGAGGAAGAGCCAATGAGCAGTTCTTC	CASRPGLAGGRANEQFF
NA	NA	TRBV7-2	TRBJ2-1	TGTGCCAGCAGCTTACGAGGTGAGCAGTTCTTC	CASSLRGEQFF
NA	NA	TRBV6-5	TRBJ2-7	TGTGCCAGCAGTTCCCCCCTCTACGAGCAGTACTTC	CASSSPLYEQYF
NA	NA	TRBV5-1	TRBJ1-4	TGCGCCAGCAGCTTGGCGTCAACTAATGAAAAACTGTTTTTT	CASSLASTNEKLFF
NA	TRBD2	TRBV9	TRBJ2-1	TGTGCCAGCAGCGTCCGAGCGGGAAGGACCAATGAGCAGTTCTTC	CASSVRAGRTNEQFF
NA	NA	TRBV7-8	TRBJ1-2	TGTGCCAGCAGCCGGGGGGGAGGGATCGGTGGCTACACCTTC	CASSRGGGIGGYTF
NA	NA	TRBV29-1	TRBJ1-2	TGCAGCGTTGTCGGTGGCTACACCTTC	CSVVGGYTF
NA	NA	TRBV19	TRBJ1-5	TGTGCCAGTAGTATCGGCGGATCCCATCAGCCCCAGCATTTT	CASSIGGSHQPQHF
once	TRBD2	TRBV19	TRBJ2-1	TGTGCCAGTAGTATCGGGGCGGGAGATCCCAATGAGCAGTTCTTC	CASSIGAGDPNEQFF
NA	NA	TRBV4-1	TRBJ2-3	TGCGCCAGCAGCCAAGACCACAACCCCACAGATACGCAGTATTTT	CASSQDHNPTDTQYF
NA	NA	TRBV11-2	TRBJ1-1	TGTGCCAGCAGCTTATTTGGTGGCGGCTCAAACACTGAAGCTTTCTTT	CASSLFGGGSNTEAFF
NA	NA	TRBV19	TRBJ1-2	TGTGCCAGTAGTAGCAACCAGGGGTATGGCTACACCTTC	CASSSNQGYGYTF
NA	TRBD2	TRBV4-2	TRBJ2-7	TGTGCCAGCAGCCCGGGACTAGCGGGGGCCTACGAGCAGTACTTC	CASSPGLAGAYEQYF
NA	TRBD2	TRBV28	TRBJ2-7	TGTGCCAGCAGTCTGTTAGCGGGAGGAATCGAGCAGTACTTC	CASSLLAGGIEQYF
NA	NA	TRBV14	TRBJ1-2	TGTGCCAGCAGCCACCCGGGTGACTATGGCTACACCTTC	CASSHPGDYGYTF
NA	NA	TRBV10-3	TRBJ2-1	TGTGCCATCAGTGATGGAGGGGTACATGAGCAGTTCTTC	CAISDGGVHEQFF
NA	TRBD2	TRBV5-4	TRBJ2-7	TGTGCCAGCAGCGCCCGGACTAGCGGCAACTACGAGCAGTACTTC	CASSARTSGNYEQYF